The source of this T cell receptor (beta chain) is a study of lymphopenia after photon versus proton radiotherapy. Repertoires were generated with immunoSEQ multiplex PCR, while TCRdb's copy carries only in-frame clones and drops some. This repertoire shows 55,000 to 70,000 clones, about 86% found once; its top ten account for approximately 2.2%. This clone has just one count. The germline CDR1 and CDR2 sequences are LNHNV and YYDKDF (reference sequence). The CDR3 covers 18 residues. V gave up 1 base and J gave up 0 bases; unmatched junction bases: 6. The material sequenced was peripheral blood, taken from a patient treated with photon-based radiotherapy. This clonotype was sampled from a man aged 40-49 years with gastric cancer. The chain joins TRBV15 to TRBJ1-6, with 7 bases identical to TRBD1. The CDR3 DNA follows: TGTGCCACCAGCAGAGTAGCAGGGGGGAGCTCCTATAATTCACCCCTCCACTTT. This codes for CATSRVAGGSSYNSPLHF.